This T cell receptor beta chain originates from a study of Ad26.COV2.S vaccination and SARS-CoV-2 variants. Notes on the study in general: Substantial response breadth was reportedly seen for spike-specific CD8+ and CD4+ T cells after vaccination. In TCR breadth and depth analyses, total T cell responses may have been underestimated.

The sample's treatment: about 20 received Ad26.COV2.S at low or high dose, single or two shots; several received placebo; per-sample allocation not given. Each sample was drawn 63 days after the first injection (of vaccine or placebo). Sequencing was performed with immunoSEQ multiplex PCR; in TCRdb, only in-frame clones are kept and a portion is missing. The sample has some 480,000 clones; around 85% are singletons. CDR1 is KGHSH, CDR2 LQKENI, per germline. The CDR3 is made up of 15 amino acids. Deletions cut 6 bases from V and 1 base from J, with 13 bases between. A remark on this clone: Its cognate antigen is unknown.

V usage is TRBV18 and J usage is TRBJ1-5; the D gene is possibly TRBD1 (5 bases). This TCR came from a person aged 18-60 years who received the Ad26.COV2.S COVID-19 vaccine or a placebo. The material was peripheral blood, obtained in a trial of Ad26.COV2.S vaccine versus placebo. The chain's CDR3 is CASSLAGKSNQPQHF. Written as DNA, the CDR3 is TGTGCCAGCTCCCTCGCAGGGAAGAGCAATCAGCCCCAGCATTTT.